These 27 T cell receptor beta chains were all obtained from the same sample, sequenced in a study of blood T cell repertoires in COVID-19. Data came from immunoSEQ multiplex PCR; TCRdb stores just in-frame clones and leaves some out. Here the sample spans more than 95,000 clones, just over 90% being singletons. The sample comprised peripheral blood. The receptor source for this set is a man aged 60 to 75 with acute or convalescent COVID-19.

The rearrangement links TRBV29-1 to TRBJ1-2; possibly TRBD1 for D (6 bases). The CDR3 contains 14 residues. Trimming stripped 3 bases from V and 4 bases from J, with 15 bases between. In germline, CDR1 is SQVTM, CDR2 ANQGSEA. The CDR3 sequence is CSVDKGELLYGYTF. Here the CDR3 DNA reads TGCAGCGTTGATAAGGGGGAGCTCCTCTATGGCTACACCTTC.

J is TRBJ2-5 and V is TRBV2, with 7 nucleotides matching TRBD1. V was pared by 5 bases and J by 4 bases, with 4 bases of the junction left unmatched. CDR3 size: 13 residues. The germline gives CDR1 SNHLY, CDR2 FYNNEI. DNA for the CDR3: TGTGCCAGCAGTCCGACAGGGCGAGAGACCCAGTACTTC. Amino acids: CASSPTGRETQYF.

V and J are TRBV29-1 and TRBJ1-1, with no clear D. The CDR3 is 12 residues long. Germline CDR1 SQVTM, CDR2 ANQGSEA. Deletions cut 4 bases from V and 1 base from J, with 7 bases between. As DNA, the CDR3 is TGCAGCGTTGTAAACAGGAACACTGAAGCTTTCTTT. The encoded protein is CSVVNRNTEAFF.

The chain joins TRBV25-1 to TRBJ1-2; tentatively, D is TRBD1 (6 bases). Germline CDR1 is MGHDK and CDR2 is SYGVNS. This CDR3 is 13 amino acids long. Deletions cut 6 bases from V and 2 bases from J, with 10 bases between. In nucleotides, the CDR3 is TGTGCCAGCAGCCGACAGGAGAACTATGGCTACACCTTC. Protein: CASSRQENYGYTF.

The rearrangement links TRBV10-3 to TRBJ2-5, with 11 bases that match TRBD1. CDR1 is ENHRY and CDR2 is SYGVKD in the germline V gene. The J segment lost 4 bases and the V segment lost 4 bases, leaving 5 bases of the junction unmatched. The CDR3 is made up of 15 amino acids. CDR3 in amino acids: CAISGGQGAVETQYF. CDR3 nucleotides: TGTGCCATCAGTGGAGGACAGGGGGCCGTAGAGACCCAGTACTTC.

CDR3 sequence reads: CASSNTWGVRGYGYTF. The CDR3 nucleotides are TGTGCCAGCAGCAATACCTGGGGCGTAAGGGGCTATGGCTACACCTTC. The gene calls are TRBV5-6 and TRBJ1-2; D may be TRBD1 (5 bases). CDR3 size: 16 residues. The ends were cut back, 4 bases at V and 4 bases at J, with 20 bases in the middle. CDR1 SGHDT and CDR2 YYEEEE come from the germline V gene. The full variable domain, completed using reference TRBV5-6 and TRBJ1-2, is DAGVTQSPTHLIKTRGQQVTLRCSPKSGHDTVSWYQQALGQGPQFIFQYYEEEERQRGNFPDRFSGHQFPNYSSELNVNALLLGDSALYLCASSNTWGVRGYGYTFGSGTRLTVV.

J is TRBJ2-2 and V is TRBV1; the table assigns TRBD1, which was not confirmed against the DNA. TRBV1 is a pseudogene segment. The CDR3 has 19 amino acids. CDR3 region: CTSSRLGQGKATPTGELFF. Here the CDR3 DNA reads TGCACCAGCAGCCGCCTGGGACAGGGAAAAGCTACCCCCACCGGGGAGCTGTTTTTT.

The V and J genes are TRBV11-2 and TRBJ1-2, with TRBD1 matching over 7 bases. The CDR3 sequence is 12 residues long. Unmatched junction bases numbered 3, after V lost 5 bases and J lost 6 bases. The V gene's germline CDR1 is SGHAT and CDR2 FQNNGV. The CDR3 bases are TGTGCCAGCAGCCTGACAGGGAATGGCTACACCTTC. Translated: CASSLTGNGYTF.

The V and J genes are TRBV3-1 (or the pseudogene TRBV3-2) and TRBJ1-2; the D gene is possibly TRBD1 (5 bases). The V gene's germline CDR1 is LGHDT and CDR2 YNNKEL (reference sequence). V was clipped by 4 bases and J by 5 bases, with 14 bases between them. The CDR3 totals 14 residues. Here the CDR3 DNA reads TGTGCCAGCAGCCCCGCCCACGGGGGGTATGGCTACACCTTC. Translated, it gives CASSPAHGGYGYTF.

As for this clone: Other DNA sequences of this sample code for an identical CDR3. The CDR3 is CASSYGTGEGTEAFF. DNA for the CDR3: TGTGCCAGCAGCTACGGGACAGGGGAGGGCACTGAAGCTTTCTTT. V is TRBV7-6 and J is TRBJ1-1; TRBD1 aligns across 10 bases. This CDR3 has 15 residues. J lost 4 bases, V lost 4 bases, and 6 bases had no gene match. Germline V CDR1 and CDR2: SGHVS, FNYEAQ.

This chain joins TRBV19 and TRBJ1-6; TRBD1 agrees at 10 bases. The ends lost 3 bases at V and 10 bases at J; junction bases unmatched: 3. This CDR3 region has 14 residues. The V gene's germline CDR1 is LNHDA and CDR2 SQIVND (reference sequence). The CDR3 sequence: CASSMGQGKSPLHF. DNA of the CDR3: TGTGCCAGTAGTATGGGACAGGGGAAATCACCCCTCCACTTT.

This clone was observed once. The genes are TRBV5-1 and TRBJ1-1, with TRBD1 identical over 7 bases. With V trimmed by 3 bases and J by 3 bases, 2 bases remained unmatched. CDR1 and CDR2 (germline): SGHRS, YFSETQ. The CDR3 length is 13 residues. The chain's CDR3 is CASSSQGDTEAFF. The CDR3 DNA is TGCGCCAGCAGCTCGCAGGGGGACACTGAAGCTTTCTTT.

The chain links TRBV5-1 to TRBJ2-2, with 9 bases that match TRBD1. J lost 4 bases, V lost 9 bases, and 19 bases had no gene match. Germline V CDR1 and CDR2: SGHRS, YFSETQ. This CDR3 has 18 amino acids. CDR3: CATHPGRPGQGGTGELFF. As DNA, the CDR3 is TGCGCCACCCACCCAGGGCGCCCGGGACAGGGAGGCACCGGGGAGCTGTTTTTT.

The CDR3 DNA follows: TGTGCCAGCACCACCTTCCCCGGTTCACCCCTCCACTTT. Residues: CASTTFPGSPLHF. J is TRBJ1-6 and V is TRBV12-3 or TRBV12-4; D is undetermined. The CDR3 extends over 13 amino acids. Trimming removed 7 bases at V and 9 bases at J, with 13 bases between.

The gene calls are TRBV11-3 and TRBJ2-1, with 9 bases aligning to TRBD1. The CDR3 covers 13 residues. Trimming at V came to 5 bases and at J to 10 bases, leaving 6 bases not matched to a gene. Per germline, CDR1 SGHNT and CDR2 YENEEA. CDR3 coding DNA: TGTGCCAGCAGCGGTACCGGGACAGGGGAGCAGTTCTTC. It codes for CASSGTGTGEQFF.

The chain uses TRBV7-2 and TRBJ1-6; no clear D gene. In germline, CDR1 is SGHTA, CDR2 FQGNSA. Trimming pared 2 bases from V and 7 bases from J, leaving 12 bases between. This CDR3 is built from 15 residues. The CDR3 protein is CASSLRGLANSPLHF. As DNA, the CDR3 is TGTGCCAGCAGCTTAAGAGGTCTAGCGAATTCACCCCTCCACTTT.

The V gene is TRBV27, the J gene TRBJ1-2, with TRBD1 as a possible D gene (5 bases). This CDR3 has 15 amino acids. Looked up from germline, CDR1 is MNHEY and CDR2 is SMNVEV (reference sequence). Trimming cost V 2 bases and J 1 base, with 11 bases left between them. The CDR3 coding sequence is TGTGCCAGCAGTTTAGTGGCAGGGCGTAACTATGGCTACACCTTC. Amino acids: CASSLVAGRNYGYTF.

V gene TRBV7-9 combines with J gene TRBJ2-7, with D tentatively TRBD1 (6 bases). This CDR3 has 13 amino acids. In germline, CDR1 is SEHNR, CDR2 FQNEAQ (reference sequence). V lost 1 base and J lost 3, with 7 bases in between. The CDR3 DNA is TGTGCCAGCAGCTTAGACAGGGTCTACGAGCAGTACGTC. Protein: CASSLDRVYEQYV.

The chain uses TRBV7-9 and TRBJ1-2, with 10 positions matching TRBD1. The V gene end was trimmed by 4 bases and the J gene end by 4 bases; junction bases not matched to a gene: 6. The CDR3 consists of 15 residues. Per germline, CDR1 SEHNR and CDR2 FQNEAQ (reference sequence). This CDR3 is CASSSGTGETYGYTF. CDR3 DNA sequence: TGTGCCAGCAGCTCCGGGACAGGGGAGACCTATGGCTACACCTTC. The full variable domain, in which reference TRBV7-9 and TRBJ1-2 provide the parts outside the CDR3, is DTGVSQNPRHKITKRGQNVTFRCDPISEHNRLYWYRQTLGQGPEFLTYFQNEAQLEKSRLLSDRFSAERPKGSFSTLEIQRTEQGDSAMYLCASSSGTGETYGYTFGSGTRLTVV.

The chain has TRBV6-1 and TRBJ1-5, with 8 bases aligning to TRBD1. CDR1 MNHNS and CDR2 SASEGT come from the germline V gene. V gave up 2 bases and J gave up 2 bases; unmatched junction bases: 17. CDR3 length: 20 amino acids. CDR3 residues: CASSESRWTGRGGGNQPQHF. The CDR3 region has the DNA TGTGCCAGCAGTGAAAGCAGATGGACAGGGCGGGGTGGGGGCAATCAGCCCCAGCATTTT.

The CDR3 DNA follows: TGTGCCAGCAGCCCACACCGAAGACAGGGGAACTATGGCTACACCTTC. Its translation is CASSPHRRQGNYGYTF. This chain joins TRBV7-8 and TRBJ1-2; TRBD1 matches 8 bases. The CDR3 sequence is 16 residues long. CDR1 SGHVS and CDR2 FQNEAQ come from the germline V gene. V shed 5 bases, J shed 2 bases, and the junction held 10 bases outside the gene matches.

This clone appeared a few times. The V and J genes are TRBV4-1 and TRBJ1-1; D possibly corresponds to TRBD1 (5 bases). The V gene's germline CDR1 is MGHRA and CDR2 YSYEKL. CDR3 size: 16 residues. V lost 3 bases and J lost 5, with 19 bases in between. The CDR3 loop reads CASSHPPGDSRTEAFF. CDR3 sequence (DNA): TGCGCCAGCAGCCATCCTCCGGGGGATAGTCGTACTGAAGCTTTCTTT.

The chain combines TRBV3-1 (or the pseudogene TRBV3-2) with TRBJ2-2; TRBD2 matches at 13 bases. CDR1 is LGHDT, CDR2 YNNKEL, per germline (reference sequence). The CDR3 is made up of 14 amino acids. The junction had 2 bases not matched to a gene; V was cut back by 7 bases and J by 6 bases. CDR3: CASTGTSGAGELFF. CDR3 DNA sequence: TGTGCCAGCACCGGGACTAGCGGGGCCGGGGAGCTGTTTTTT.

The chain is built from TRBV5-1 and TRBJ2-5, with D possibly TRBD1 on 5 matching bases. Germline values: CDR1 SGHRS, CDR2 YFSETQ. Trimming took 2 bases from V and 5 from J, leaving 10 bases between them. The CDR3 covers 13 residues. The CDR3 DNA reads TGCGCCAGCAGCTTAGGACCAGGGGAGACCCAGTACTTC. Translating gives CASSLGPGETQYF.

The CDR3 DNA is TGTGCCAGCAGCTTTCCGGGACAGGCTAAATCCTACGAGCAGTACTTC. Its protein product is CASSFPGQAKSYEQYF. The V and J genes are TRBV7-2 and TRBJ2-7; 8 nucleotides agree with TRBD1. Germline CDR1 reads SGHTA; CDR2 reads FQGNSA. Trimming at V came to 3 bases and at J to 1 base, leaving 8 bases not matched to a gene. This CDR3 is 16 amino acids long.

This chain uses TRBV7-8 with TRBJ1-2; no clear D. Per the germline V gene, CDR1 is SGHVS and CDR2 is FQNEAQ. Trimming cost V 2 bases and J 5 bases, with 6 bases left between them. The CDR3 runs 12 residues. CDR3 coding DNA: TGTGCCAGCAGCTTAAAATCGTATGGCTACACCTTC. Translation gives CASSLKSYGYTF.

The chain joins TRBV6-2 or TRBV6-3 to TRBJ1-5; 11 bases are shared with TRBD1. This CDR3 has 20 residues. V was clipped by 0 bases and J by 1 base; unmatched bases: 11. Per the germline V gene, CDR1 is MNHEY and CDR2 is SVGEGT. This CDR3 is CASSYSTGTGGRYSNQPQHF. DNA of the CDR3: TGTGCCAGCAGTTACTCAACCGGGACAGGGGGAAGGTACAGCAATCAGCCCCAGCATTTT.